One sample yielded the 27 T cell receptor beta chains listed below, sequenced in a study of PD-1 blockade in classical Hodgkin lymphoma. Profiled with immunoSEQ multiplex PCR; TCRdb holds only in-frame clones, not every one. The sample has approximately 52,000 clones, around nine tenths seen once. As for time point: cycle 4 day 1 (C4D1), after 5 to 7 weeks of nivolumab. Patients all relapsed after autologous stem cell transplantation, and there was variation in brentuximab vedotin exposure. The material sequenced was peripheral blood mononuclear cells (PBMCs), taken before the fourth cycle of nivolumab. The receptors derive from a human donor with classical Hodgkin lymphoma.

V is TRBV7-2 and J is TRBJ2-1, with D possibly matching TRBD2 (5 bases). The CDR3 totals 14 residues. V was trimmed by 2 bases and J by 10 bases, leaving 15 bases between them. From germline, CDR1 is SGHTA and CDR2 FQGNSA. The DNA for the CDR3 is TGTGCCAGCAGCTTATCGGCTAGCACTAGGGAGCAGTTCTTC. Its translation: CASSLSASTREQFF. Variable domain in full (rest from reference TRBV7-2 and TRBJ2-1): GAGVSQSPSNKVTEKGKDVELRCDPISGHTALYWYRQSLGQGLEFLIYFQGNSAPDKSGLPSDRFSAERTGGSVSTLTIQRTQQEDSAVYLCASSLSASTREQFFGPGTRLTVL.

The chain has TRBV27 and TRBJ2-7, with D possibly called TRBD1 or TRBD2 (5 bases each). V shed 3 bases and J shed 3 bases, with 15 bases lying between them. The germline CDR1 and CDR2 sequences are MNHEY and SMNVEV (reference sequence). The CDR3 has 15 residues. The CDR3 DNA is TGTGCCAGCAGTTTTTACACGGGGCTGGGCTACGAGCAGTACTTC. It codes for CASSFYTGLGYEQYF.

V and J are TRBV18 and TRBJ1-1; D remains ambiguous. CDR3 length: 15 amino acids. Trimming pared 6 bases from V and 0 bases from J, leaving 14 bases between. Germline-derived CDR1 and CDR2 are KGHSH and LQKENI. CDR3 coding DNA: TGTGCCAGCTCTCTCGGAGGCGGTCTGAACACTGAAGCTTTCTTT. Its protein is CASSLGGGLNTEAFF.

This clone is a singleton in its sample. V gene TRBV29-1 combines with J gene TRBJ2-1; the match to TRBD1 covers 11 bases. V shed 4 bases, J shed 9 bases, and the junction held 5 bases outside the gene matches. This CDR3 has 13 amino acids. Germline CDR1 reads SQVTM; CDR2 reads ANQGSEA. The CDR3 here is CSVVGTGGVEQFF. CDR3 coding DNA: TGCAGCGTTGTTGGGACAGGGGGGGTTGAGCAGTTCTTC.

V gene TRBV9 combines with J gene TRBJ2-7, with D unresolved. The V end was cut by 0 bases, the J end by 3 bases, with 10 bases between. Germline CDR1 is SGDLS and CDR2 is YYNGEE. CDR3 size: 14 residues. The DNA for the CDR3 is TGTGCCAGCAGCGTAGGCCCACCCAACTACGAGCAGTACTTC. Its protein is CASSVGPPNYEQYF.

The chain uses TRBV27 and TRBJ2-1; the match to TRBD1 covers 9 bases. Germline V gene data show CDR1 as MNHEY and CDR2 as SMNVEV (reference sequence). Trimming at V came to 4 bases and at J to 8 bases, leaving 9 bases not matched to a gene. The CDR3 consists of 15 residues. CDR3 protein: CASSWGGQGGDEQFF. In DNA form, the CDR3 reads TGTGCCAGCAGTTGGGGGGGACAGGGAGGTGATGAGCAGTTCTTC.

This chain uses TRBV7-2 with TRBJ1-1; 11 bases agree with TRBD1. Trimming took 5 bases from V and 1 from J; bases not matched to a gene: 6. This CDR3 spans 16 amino acids. Germline CDR1 reads SGHTA; CDR2 reads FQGNSA. Here the CDR3 reads CASSVRTGGANTEAFF. In nucleotides, the CDR3 is TGTGCCAGCAGCGTCAGGACAGGGGGCGCGAACACTGAAGCTTTCTTT.

The chain couples TRBV7-8 to TRBJ2-1, with TRBD1 identical over 7 bases. CDR1 is SGHVS and CDR2 is FQNEAQ in the germline V gene. The CDR3 length is 14 residues. The V and J ends lost 8 bases and 7 bases, in that order; junction bases with no gene match: 11. The CDR3: CASGTVKVVNEQFF. DNA of the CDR3: TGTGCCAGCGGGACAGTTAAGGTCGTAAATGAGCAGTTCTTC.

The chain links TRBV7-8 to TRBJ2-7; D is ambiguous. This CDR3 comprises 16 residues. The germline gives CDR1 SGHVS, CDR2 FQNEAQ. V was shortened by 4 bases and J by 3 bases, with 19 bases between the two germline ends. CDR3 region: CASSSLYQRPDYEQYF. The CDR3 DNA reads TGTGCCAGCAGCTCGCTCTACCAGAGGCCCGACTACGAGCAGTACTTC. The full variable domain, with the rest looked up from reference TRBV7-8 and TRBJ2-7, is GAGVSQSPRYKVAKRGQDVALRCDPISGHVSLFWYQQALGQGPEFLTYFQNEAQLDKSGLPSDRFFAERPEGSVSTLKIQRTQQEDSAVYLCASSSLYQRPDYEQYFGPGTRLTVT.

This clone was counted only a few times. The rearrangement joins TRBV10-3 to TRBJ2-3; 12 nucleotides line up with TRBD2. The CDR3 is 15 amino acids. Trimming cost V 4 bases and J 2 bases; bases outside gene matches: 1. CDR1 ENHRY and CDR2 SYGVKD come from the germline V gene. CDR3 sequence (DNA): TGTGCCATCAGTGGACTAGCGGGGGCCACAGATACGCAGTATTTT. It specifies CAISGLAGATDTQYF.

The chain carries TRBV10-3 and TRBJ2-7; 8 bases are a match to TRBD1. In germline, CDR1 is ENHRY, CDR2 SYGVKD. The CDR3 has 13 amino acids. Trimming cost V 6 bases and J 3 bases; bases outside gene matches: 4. In nucleotides, the CDR3 is TGTGCCATCAGGTCGGGACAGGTCTACGAGCAGTACTTC. Its protein is CAIRSGQVYEQYF.

This clone has only one observation. V and J are TRBV28 and TRBJ1-2; D gene uncertain. The V end lost 5 bases, the J end lost 6 bases, and 7 bases lay between the germline ends. Germline loops: CDR1 MDHEN, CDR2 SYDVKM. The CDR3 contains 11 residues. The CDR3 sequence is CASSATDGYTF. CDR3 nucleotide sequence: TGTGCCAGCAGTGCTACAGATGGCTACACCTTC.

V and J are TRBV27 and TRBJ2-4, with 10 bases that match TRBD1. CDR1 and CDR2 from the germline V gene are MNHEY and SMNVEV (reference sequence). Trimming removed 2 bases from V and 2 bases from J; junction bases left unmatched: 9. CDR3 size: 18 residues. In DNA form, the CDR3 reads TGTGCCAGCAGTTTAGCCCGACAGGGGGCGACAACCAAAAACATTCAGTACTTC. Translated: CASSLARQGATTKNIQYF.

V gene TRBV6-5 combines with J gene TRBJ2-3; 7 bases align to TRBD2. Unmatched junction bases numbered 8, after V lost 6 bases and J lost 2 bases. CDR1 is MNHEY, CDR2 SVGAGI, per germline. The CDR3 is 15 amino acids. The CDR3 DNA reads as TGTGCCAGCAGGGTCCTTCTAGCGGCCACAGATACGCAGTATTTT. Protein product: CASRVLLAATDTQYF.

The chain combines TRBV29-1 with TRBJ2-1, with 9 nucleotides matching TRBD2. The CDR3 length is 13 residues. Trimming removed 7 bases from V and 7 bases from J; junction bases left unmatched: 8. Germline CDR1 and CDR2: SQVTM and ANQGSEA. The CDR3 DNA sequence: TGCAGCGCCCGGGCGGGAGGGCCTAATGAGCAGTTCTTC. This sequence encodes CSARAGGPNEQFF.

The V call is TRBV19, the J call TRBJ1-2; 8 nucleotides match TRBD1. The CDR3 spans 12 residues. Trimming cost V 10 bases and J 4 bases; bases outside gene matches: 5. Germline CDR1 is LNHDA and CDR2 is SQIVND (reference sequence). The CDR3 sequence: CATAGGGYGYTF. CDR3 bases: TGTGCCACCGCAGGGGGCGGCTATGGCTACACCTTC.

The chain recombines TRBV28 with TRBJ2-5; the match to TRBD1 covers 9 bases. CDR3 length: 14 amino acids. With V trimmed by 7 bases and J by 5 bases, 8 bases remained unmatched. Germline loops: CDR1 MDHEN, CDR2 SYDVKM. In nucleotides, the CDR3 is TGTGCCAGCACCCTACAGGGGGCGCGTGAGACCCAGTACTTC. It specifies CASTLQGARETQYF.

The gene calls are TRBV27 and TRBJ2-7; D might be TRBD2 (6 bases). V was pared by 3 bases and J by 10 bases, with 13 bases between. The germline V gene encodes CDR1 MNHEY and CDR2 SMNVEV (reference sequence). CDR3 length equals 12 residues. The chain's CDR3 is CASSFGGTPQYF. Here the CDR3 DNA reads TGTGCCAGCAGTTTCGGAGGGACCCCTCAGTACTTC.

The chain has TRBV27 and TRBJ2-1, with D unresolved. Trimming pared 0 bases from V and 8 bases from J, leaving 11 bases between. The CDR3 has 14 amino acids. The germline CDR1 and CDR2 sequences are MNHEY and SMNVEV (reference sequence). CDR3 sequence: CASSLSIMWDEQFF. The DNA for the CDR3 is TGTGCCAGCAGTTTATCAATAATGTGGGATGAGCAGTTCTTC.

The chain combines TRBV5-1 with TRBJ1-3, with D possibly TRBD1 on 5 matching bases. The germline V and J ends were trimmed by 5 bases and 4 bases, with 13 bases remaining between them. This CDR3 comprises 14 residues. Germline lookup yields CDR1 SGHRS and CDR2 YFSETQ. Written as DNA, the CDR3 is TGCGCCAGCAGATCGACAGTGGCAGGAAACACCATATATTTT. Residues: CASRSTVAGNTIYF.

In its sample, this clone was seen once. This chain connects TRBV7-2 to TRBJ2-1; D unclear. Germline lookup yields CDR1 SGHTA and CDR2 FQGNSA. V was shortened by 0 bases and J by 8 bases, with 11 bases between the two germline ends. The CDR3 runs to 14 residues. The CDR3 region has the DNA TGTGCCAGCAGCTTAGCTGGGCAGTTACATGAGCAGTTCTTC. Amino acids: CASSLAGQLHEQFF. Based on the CDR3 plus reference TRBV7-2 and TRBJ2-1, the full variable domain is GAGVSQSPSNKVTEKGKDVELRCDPISGHTALYWYRQSLGQGLEFLIYFQGNSAPDKSGLPSDRFSAERTGGSVSTLTIQRTQQEDSAVYLCASSLAGQLHEQFFGPGTRLTVL.

The V gene is TRBV15, the J gene TRBJ1-4; D gene uncertain. V shed 0 bases and J shed 0 bases, with 2 bases lying between them. Per germline, CDR1 LNHNV and CDR2 YYDKDF (reference sequence). The CDR3 totals 14 residues. CDR3 residues: CATSREATNEKLFF. As DNA, the CDR3 is TGTGCCACCAGCAGAGAGGCAACTAATGAAAAACTGTTTTTT. Complete variable domain (other parts from reference TRBV15 and TRBJ1-4): DAMVIQNPRYQVTQFGKPVTLSCSQTLNHNVMYWYQQKSSQAPKLLFHYYDKDFNNEADTPDNFQSRRPNTSFCFLDIRSPGLGDTAMYLCATSREATNEKLFFGSGTQLSVL.

The rearrangement links TRBV29-1 to TRBJ2-7; TRBD1 matches 7 bases. V shed 7 bases, J shed 6 bases, and the junction held 9 bases outside the gene matches. CDR3 length equals 12 residues. The germline gives CDR1 SQVTM, CDR2 ANQGSEA. CDR3 in DNA: TGCAGCGCCCTACTGACAGGGCCCGAGCAGTACTTC. This translates into CSALLTGPEQYF.

This clone was picked up one time. The DNA for the CDR3 is TGTGCCATCAGTAATGGGGCTTTACGGGAGGGAACAGATACGCAGTATTTT. Its translation: CAISNGALREGTDTQYF. The chain links TRBV10-3 to TRBJ2-3; 8 bases are a match to TRBD2. Germline CDR1 is ENHRY and CDR2 is SYGVKD. The CDR3 runs 17 residues. Trimming removed 5 bases from V and 3 bases from J; junction bases left unmatched: 13.

This chain connects TRBV19 to TRBJ2-3; TRBD2 matches at 10 bases. From germline, CDR1 is LNHDA and CDR2 SQIVND (reference sequence). The CDR3 sequence is 16 residues long. The V segment lost 3 bases and the J segment 2 bases; nucleotides outside the gene matches: 5. DNA of the CDR3: TGTGCCAGTAGTATGGATAGCGGGAGGACCACAGATACGCAGTATTTT. Amino acids: CASSMDSGRTTDTQYF.

The J gene is TRBJ1-1, the V gene TRBV19, with 8 bases aligning to TRBD1. This CDR3 is built from 16 residues. Germline lookup yields CDR1 LNHDA and CDR2 SQIVND (reference sequence). Trimming removed 2 bases from V and 5 bases from J; junction bases left unmatched: 10. CDR3 sequence: CASSIRSGQGATEAFF. In DNA, the CDR3 is TGTGCCAGTAGTATACGCAGTGGGCAGGGGGCTACTGAAGCTTTCTTT.

This sequence joins TRBV2 and TRBJ2-7; TRBD1 aligns across 10 bases. V lost 6 bases to trimming and J lost 1 base; unmatched junction nucleotides: 3. CDR1 and CDR2 from the germline V gene are SNHLY and FYNNEI. CDR3 length: 14 residues. The CDR3 sequence is CASSGTGDSYEQYF. The CDR3 nucleotides read TGTGCCAGCAGCGGGACAGGGGATTCCTACGAGCAGTACTTC.